These 15 T cell receptor beta chains were sequenced from one sample in a study of blood T cells in healthy people across ages. Next came a second PCR, run for about 7 to 12 cycles, which used a sample-barcoded 5' primer along with a J-beta primer mix. A single record per CDR3 protein comes from TCRdb applying MiXCR to the 5' RACE reads. The data contain some 930,000 distinct CDR3 sequences, around 29% of them seen just once; the ten biggest clones take up about 10%. These data are also associated with another study on T cells of mothers and their children.

What was sequenced was blood. The origin of the receptors is a woman between 35 and 50 years old in good health.

As concerns this clonotype: A much more abundant neighbour one base away suggests this may be a read error. This chain joins TRBV30 and TRBJ2-4; D is ambiguous. Trimming removed 1 base from V and 12 bases from J, with 10 bases in between. CDR3 size: 11 residues. Germline V gene data show CDR1 as GTSNPN and CDR2 as SVGIG (reference sequence). CDR3 loop: CAWSAGGPQYF. The CDR3 nucleotides are TGTGCCTGGAGTGCGGGTGGACCTCAGTACTTC.

The J gene is TRBJ2-1, the V gene TRBV9, with unresolved D. This CDR3 comprises 12 residues. Germline CDR1 is SGDLS and CDR2 is YYNGEE. Trimming left V 1 base short and J 5 bases short, with 4 bases between. In DNA form, the CDR3 reads TGTGCCAGCAGCGTATCCGACAATGAGCAGTTCTTC. It yields the protein CASSVSDNEQFF.

This clonotype was found a few times. V is TRBV19 and J is TRBJ2-1; 7 bases line up with TRBD2. Losses at the gene ends were 0 bases for V and 6 bases for J; bases not matched to a gene: 11. The CDR3 length is 17 residues. Germline V lookup: CDR1 LNHDA, CDR2 SQIVND (reference sequence). CDR3 in amino acids: CASSIDLRLAETNEQFF. CDR3 DNA: TGTGCCAGTAGTATAGATCTAAGGCTAGCGGAGACCAATGAGCAGTTCTTC.

The rearrangement joins TRBV9 to TRBJ2-7; D is unresolved. The CDR3 has 11 residues. The ends were cut back, 4 bases at V and 5 bases at J, with 7 bases in the middle. Per germline, CDR1 SGDLS and CDR2 YYNGEE. The CDR3 DNA sequence: TGTGCCAGCAGCAATGCGAACGAGCAGTACTTC. Its translation is CASSNANEQYF.

The J gene is TRBJ1-6, the V gene TRBV2, with 8 bases identical to TRBD1. This CDR3 has 13 amino acids. The germline V gene encodes CDR1 SNHLY and CDR2 FYNNEI. Trimming removed 8 bases from V and 10 bases from J; junction bases left unmatched: 7. CDR3: CASSQDRESPLHF. The CDR3 coding sequence is TGTGCCAGCTCCCAGGACAGGGAATCACCCCTCCACTTT.

The rearrangement joins TRBV25-1 to TRBJ2-1; tentative D call: TRBD1 (5 bases). V lost 3 bases and J lost 7, with 16 bases in between. CDR3 length: 15 amino acids. CDR1 is MGHDK and CDR2 is SYGVNS in the germline V gene. CDR3 DNA: TGTGCCAGCAGTGAGGGTTTGCCAGGGAAGAATGAGCAGTTCTTC. Protein product: CASSEGLPGKNEQFF.

This clonotype was recorded many times. V and J are TRBV5-6 and TRBJ2-4; D unresolved. The V end was cut by 0 bases, the J end by 9 bases, with 19 bases between. CDR1 and CDR2 from the germline V gene are SGHDT and YYEEEE. This CDR3 has 16 residues. The CDR3, as DNA: TGTGCCAGCAGCTTGGCGGCCGGGCCTGGTGGATTCATTCAGTACTTC. It specifies CASSLAAGPGGFIQYF.

As concerns this clonotype: A read error may account for a junction end that differs from germline. The J gene is TRBJ2-2, the V gene TRBV30; 8 nucleotides match TRBD2. This CDR3 spans 14 amino acids. The germline V gene has CDR1 GTSNPN and CDR2 SVGIG (reference sequence). The CDR3: CAWELAENTGERFF. The CDR3 DNA is TGTGCCTGGGAACTAGCGGAGAACACCGGGGAGCGGTTTTTT.

The chain links TRBV5-1 to TRBJ1-5, with D maybe TRBD1 (5 bases). V lost 0 bases and J 2 bases, leaving 9 bases between the germline ends. This CDR3 is built from 15 residues. Germline CDR1 SGHRS, CDR2 YFSETQ. The CDR3 loop reads CASSLESGRNQPQHF. Written as DNA, the CDR3 is TGCGCCAGCAGCTTGGAGTCAGGGCGCAATCAGCCCCAGCATTTT. Complete variable domain (other parts from reference TRBV5-1 and TRBJ1-5): KAGVTQTPRYLIKTRGQQVTLSCSPISGHRSVSWYQQTPGQGLQFLFEYFSETQRNKGNFPGRFSGRQFSNSRSEMNVSTLELGDSALYLCASSLESGRNQPQHFGDGTRLSIL.

The chain couples TRBV5-6 to TRBJ1-2, with a possible D match to TRBD1 (5 bases). The CDR3 consists of 14 residues. V was cut by 4 bases and J by 5 bases, with 15 bases left in between. Germline CDR1 reads SGHDT; CDR2 reads YYEEEE. CDR3: CASSPGAGRYGYTF. In DNA form, the CDR3 reads TGTGCCAGCAGCCCCGGGGCCGGCCGATATGGCTACACCTTC.

CDR3 region: CASSLLRGPPCNEQFF. The CDR3 DNA follows: TGTGCCAGCAGTTTACTGCGGGGGCCCCCCTGCAATGAGCAGTTCTTC. The rearrangement uses TRBV2 and TRBJ2-1; TRBD2 is a possible D gene (7 bases). This CDR3 has 16 amino acids. V was cut by 5 bases and J by 6 bases, with 20 bases left in between. The V gene's germline CDR1 is SNHLY and CDR2 FYNNEI.

V and J are TRBV30 and TRBJ1-2; the D is unclear. The CDR3 spans 14 residues. Per germline, CDR1 GTSNPN and CDR2 SVGIG (reference sequence). V was clipped by 6 bases and J by 2 bases, with 16 bases between them. CDR3 bases: TGTGCCTGCACCTTTCCGGGTGGAAACTATGGCTACACCTTC. It encodes CACTFPGGNYGYTF.

In this sample, this clonotype turned up a few times. The chain links TRBV4-1 to TRBJ2-1; tentatively, D is TRBD1 (5 bases). The CDR3 runs to 17 residues. CDR1 and CDR2 from the germline V gene are MGHRA and YSYEKL. V shed 1 base and J shed 4 bases, with 17 bases lying between them. In DNA, the CDR3 is TGCGCCAGCAGCCAAGGTTTGATGCAGGGCAGGTACAATGAGCAGTTCTTC. Translated: CASSQGLMQGRYNEQFF.

This clonotype was detected only a few times. The CDR3 DNA reads as TGTGCCAGCAGCCAACGGTCGACCTCCTACGAGCAGTACTTC. Residues: CASSQRSTSYEQYF. This chain joins TRBV7-3 and TRBJ2-7; no clear D gene. Germline CDR1 reads SGHTA; CDR2 reads FQGTGA. CDR3 size: 14 residues. The germline V and J ends were trimmed by 5 bases and 0 bases, with 11 bases remaining between them.

Details on this clonotype: At one end, the junction sequence differs from germline, possibly due to a read error. The V and J genes are TRBV12-3 or TRBV12-4 and TRBJ1-2, with 7 bases aligning to TRBD1. The CDR3 is 15 residues long. The CDR3 region is CASSPRPGQNYDYTF. In nucleotides, the CDR3 is TGTGCCAGCAGTCCACGGCCGGGACAGAACTATGACTACACCTTC.